The T cell receptor (beta chain) described here comes from a study of identifying expanded T cells in peripheral blood. The germline CDR1 and CDR2 sequences are SGHRS and YFSETQ. V was trimmed by 0 bases and J by 9 bases, leaving 16 bases between them. This CDR3 has 15 amino acids. Sequenced by immunoSEQ multiplex PCR; TCRdb stores in-frame clones only, minus some. The data show approximately 85,000 clones, with about four fifths seen just once and about 18% held by the top ten. Healthy donors had no documented immune events, such as infections, while sampled. The V call is TRBV5-1, the J call TRBJ2-1; D could derive from TRBD1 or TRBD2 (5 bases each). The TCR comes from a person between 18 and 75 years old in good health. The material sequenced was blood. CDR3 in amino acids: CASSLDGGVGIEQFF. CDR3 DNA sequence: TGCGCCAGCAGCTTGGATGGGGGAGTGGGAATTGAGCAGTTCTTC.